Described below is a single TCR beta chain sequence and its context. The data were produced by immunoSEQ multiplex PCR, yet TCRdb's version contains in-frame clones alone and is incomplete. The sample records roughly 130,000 clones, roughly 90% being singletons. The V and J ends lost 5 bases and 6 bases, in that order; junction bases with no gene match: 9. The CDR3 spans 15 residues. Germline assignment: CDR1 SGHTA and CDR2 FQGTGA. The data belong to a study of blood T cell repertoires in COVID-19. Seattle-derived patients entered the study during active infection and were followed longitudinally. Sequencing was carried out using peripheral blood. The TCR originated in a man aged 60 to 69 with COVID-19, enrolled during active disease. The chain is built from TRBV7-3 and TRBJ2-1; 8 bases fit TRBD2. The CDR3 nucleotides are TGTGCCAGCAGCCTACCAGCGGGAGAGGGCAATGAGCAGTTCTTC. Translating it yields CASSLPAGEGNEQFF.